Below are 23 T cell receptor beta chains sequenced from a single sample in a study of CD8 T cells in Susac syndrome (dated by TCRdb to 2018 to 2020). The library was produced with the immunoSEQ multiplex PCR assay. RNA was extracted with the RNeasy kit and roughly 0.45 to 1 ug was reverse transcribed using random hexamers. Using fastp at Q25 and MiXCR, TCRdb reprocessed the public reads and kept productive beta chains. Merged by CDR3 protein, the rows form single entries marked with the most common genes and DNA. The sample table shows about 180,000 distinct CDR3 sequences, and just under 95% are seen once. 0.09% to 0.1% of the sample is in the top ten clones. The sample was CD4+ T cells from PBMCs. All receptors come from a human donor with Susac syndrome.

This clonotype was observed a single time. This sequence joins TRBV5-4 and TRBJ2-7; TRBD1 or TRBD2 may be the D gene (6 bases each). Germline-derived CDR1 and CDR2 are SGHNT and YYREEE (reference sequence). The ends were cut back, 4 bases at V and 4 bases at J, with 18 bases in the middle. The CDR3 totals 15 residues. The CDR3 bases are TGTGCCAGCAGCCGAGGGGGGTCAGAGAGATACGAGCAGTACTTC. Amino acid sequence: CASSRGGSERYEQYF.

This chain joins TRBV20-1 and TRBJ1-2; no definite D call. With 3 bases removed from V and 5 bases from J, the gap between germline ends came to 10 bases. CDR3 size: 12 residues. The germline V gene has CDR1 DFQATT and CDR2 SNEGSKA (reference sequence). This CDR3 is CSASSLTYGYTF. As DNA, the CDR3 is TGCAGTGCTAGCTCTTTGACGTATGGCTACACCTTC.

V gene TRBV6-6 combines with J gene TRBJ1-1; D is perhaps TRBD1 (6 bases). V lost 10 bases and J lost 3, with 15 bases in between. The CDR3 is 13 amino acids. CDR1 is MNHNY, CDR2 SVGAGI, per germline (reference sequence). The chain's CDR3 is CATANRADTEAFF. The CDR3 region has the DNA TGTGCCACGGCAAACAGGGCGGACACTGAAGCTTTCTTT.

The chain couples TRBV21-1 to TRBJ2-1; the table calls TRBD1, which could not be checked here. TRBV21-1 is a recognized pseudogene. This CDR3 is 14 amino acids long. This CDR3 reads CASSKRRTDNEQFF. CDR3 DNA: TGTGCCAGCAGCAAAAGGAGGACAGACAATGAGCAGTTCTTC.

The CDR3 sequence is CASSLAPGGNEQYF. The DNA for the CDR3 is TGTGCCAGCAGTTTAGCCCCAGGGGGCAACGAGCAGTACTTC. This chain connects TRBV12-3 or TRBV12-4 to TRBJ2-7; 8 bases match TRBD1. J lost 5 bases, V lost 0 bases, and 3 bases had no gene match. This CDR3 spans 14 amino acids.

The chain couples TRBV5-1 to TRBJ2-2; the D is unclear. V lost 1 base to trimming and J lost 2 bases, with 9 bases between them. CDR3 length: 15 residues. CDR1 is SGHRS and CDR2 is YFSETQ in the germline V gene. CDR3 coding DNA: TGCGCCAGCAGCTTGTATGGGGAAAACACCGGGGAGCTGTTTTTT. This encodes CASSLYGENTGELFF.

The genes are TRBV7-2 and TRBJ2-2; D gene uncertain. Trimming shortened V by 10 bases and J by 8 bases, and 11 bases separated the two germline ends. This CDR3 spans 11 amino acids. Germline V gene sequence: CDR1 SGHTA, CDR2 FQGNSA. The CDR3 DNA sequence: TGTGCCACCCCGTGGCAGGGGGAGCTGTTTTTT. Its protein product is CATPWQGELFF.

The rearrangement joins TRBV20-1 to TRBJ1-2, with a possible D match to TRBD1 (6 bases). Trimming pared 5 bases from V and 5 bases from J, leaving 15 bases between. CDR3 length equals 13 residues. Germline CDR1 and CDR2: DFQATT and SNEGSKA (reference sequence). Written as DNA, the CDR3 is TGCAGTGCTCGAGTGACAGGCTTATATGGCTACACCTTC. Translating it yields CSARVTGLYGYTF.

This chain joins TRBV7-2 and TRBJ2-3; 8 positions match TRBD2. V was pared by 3 bases and J by 1 base, with 6 bases of the junction left unmatched. This CDR3 region has 16 residues. CDR1 and CDR2 (germline): SGHTA, FQGNSA. In DNA, the CDR3 is TGTGCCAGCAGCTTCCCGGGGGGGCTTGGCACAGATACGCAGTATTTT. Translating it yields CASSFPGGLGTDTQYF.

Only one count was recorded for this clonotype. The J gene is TRBJ2-6, the V gene TRBV28; D perhaps matches TRBD2 (7 bases). V lost 3 bases, J lost 2 bases, and 17 bases lay in between. CDR3 length: 18 residues. The germline gives CDR1 MDHEN, CDR2 SYDVKM. The CDR3 coding sequence is TGTGCCAGCAGTTTGGGGGGGGGACACCAAACTGGGGCCAACGTCCTGACTTTC. Its translation: CASSLGGGHQTGANVLTF. Together with reference TRBV28 and TRBJ2-6, the CDR3 gives the full variable domain: DVKVTQSSRYLVKRTGEKVFLECVQDMDHENMFWYRQDPGLGLRLIYFSYDVKMKEKGDIPEGYSVSREKKERFSLILESASTNQTSMYLCASSLGGGHQTGANVLTFGAGSRLTVL.

V gene TRBV18 combines with J gene TRBJ2-7; 11 nucleotides line up with TRBD2. V shed 3 bases and J 6 bases; nucleotides not matched to a gene: 7. Per germline, CDR1 KGHSH and CDR2 LQKENI. The CDR3 consists of 15 residues. In DNA form, the CDR3 reads TGTGCCAGCTCACCCGTTAGCGGGAGGGCCGGCGAGCAGTACTTC. As protein: CASSPVSGRAGEQYF.

J is TRBJ2-5 and V is TRBV6-1; 7 nucleotides match TRBD1. Per germline, CDR1 MNHNS and CDR2 SASEGT. After removal of 3 bases from V and 5 bases from J, the junction contained 3 bases not matched to a gene. CDR3 size: 13 residues. The CDR3 loop reads CASSETGMETQYF. The CDR3 DNA follows: TGTGCCAGCAGTGAGACAGGGATGGAGACCCAGTACTTC.

This clonotype showed up just a few times. This CDR3 is CSVVAGVVPDTQYF. The CDR3 coding sequence is TGCAGCGTCGTGGCGGGAGTCGTTCCAGATACGCAGTATTTT. The chain has TRBV29-1 and TRBJ2-3; 7 bases map to TRBD2. This CDR3 has 14 residues. The V and J ends lost 6 bases and 4 bases, in that order; junction bases with no gene match: 10. Germline-derived CDR1 and CDR2 are SQVTM and ANQGSEA.

The chain combines TRBV30 with TRBJ2-1; the D is unclear. The germline V and J ends were trimmed by 2 bases and 2 bases, with 16 bases remaining between them. The CDR3 runs to 16 residues. Looked up from germline, CDR1 is GTSNPN and CDR2 is SVGIG (reference sequence). The CDR3 sequence is CAWSPSGGVPYNEQFF. Here the CDR3 DNA reads TGTGCCTGGAGTCCCTCCGGTGGGGTCCCCTACAATGAGCAGTTCTTC.

V and J are TRBV3-1 and TRBJ2-7; unclear D gene. This CDR3 region has 14 residues. V lost 0 bases, J lost 2 bases, and 8 bases lay in between. Germline CDR1 and CDR2: LGHDT and YNNKEL (reference sequence). The CDR3: CASSQDTVTYEQYF. The CDR3 DNA reads TGTGCCAGCAGCCAAGACACCGTTACCTACGAGCAGTACTTC.

The J gene is TRBJ2-5, the V gene TRBV3-1; D is uncertain. Germline CDR1 is LGHDT and CDR2 is YNNKEL (reference sequence). The V gene lost 0 bases and the J gene lost 4 bases, with 3 bases spanning the gap. This CDR3 region has 12 residues. CDR3: CASSQDVETQYF. CDR3 DNA sequence: TGTGCCAGCAGCCAAGATGTAGAGACCCAGTACTTC.

The chain is built from TRBV5-1 and TRBJ1-5; possible D gene TRBD1, 5 bases. Trimming removed 0 bases from V and 4 bases from J, with 8 bases in between. The CDR3 contains 14 residues. From germline, CDR1 is SGHRS and CDR2 YFSETQ. The CDR3 DNA reads as TGCGCCAGCAGCTTGGAAGGGGATAATCAGCCCCAGCATTTT. Its protein is CASSLEGDNQPQHF.

The chain joins TRBV16 to TRBJ2-1; no clear D. Trimming took off 2 bases at V and 4 bases at J, with 12 bases between the two ends. Germline V gene lookup returns CDR1 KGHSY and CDR2 FQNENV. CDR3 length: 15 residues. CDR3 bases: TGTGCCAGCAGCCAAGATGTAGCCCGATACAATGAGCAGTTCTTC. Translating gives CASSQDVARYNEQFF.

The rearrangement uses TRBV3-1 and TRBJ2-7, with 8 bases aligning to TRBD2. Trimming cost V 1 base and J 2 bases; bases outside gene matches: 13. CDR1 is LGHDT, CDR2 YNNKEL, per germline (reference sequence). This CDR3 is 18 amino acids long. The CDR3 is CASSQGSPGAGGAYEQYF. The DNA for the CDR3 is TGTGCCAGCAGCCAAGGATCCCCGGGGGCGGGGGGAGCCTACGAGCAGTACTTC.

The chain links TRBV5-4 to TRBJ2-5; the match to TRBD2 covers 10 bases. CDR1 is SGHNT and CDR2 is YYREEE in the germline V gene (reference sequence). The CDR3 extends over 15 amino acids. V lost 6 bases and J lost 5; bases outside the gene matches: 10. The CDR3 spells CASTEALAGHETQYF. CDR3 in DNA: TGTGCCAGCACCGAGGCACTAGCGGGACACGAGACCCAGTACTTC.

The V and J genes are TRBV20-1 and TRBJ1-2; D is uncertain. Germline loops: CDR1 DFQATT, CDR2 SNEGSKA (reference sequence). V lost 1 base to trimming and J lost 5 bases, with 14 bases between them. This CDR3 has 14 amino acids. CDR3 DNA: TGCAGTGCTAGAGGCCTTTTTAGGGCATATGGCTACACCTTC. Its translation is CSARGLFRAYGYTF.

Concerning this clonotype itself: Germline is not matched at one junction end, which may reflect a read error. This chain uses TRBV4-3 with TRBJ2-3; no clear D gene. The CDR3 is 15 residues long. Germline V gene sequence: CDR1 LGHNA, CDR2 YSLEER. This CDR3 is CASRQDLRITDTQYF. The CDR3 DNA follows: TGCGCCAGCCGCCAAGACCTTCGGATCACAGATACGCAGTATTTT.

The chain couples TRBV12-5 to TRBJ1-1; possible D gene TRBD1, 5 bases. In germline, CDR1 is LGHNT, CDR2 FRNRAP. The ends were cut back, 0 bases at V and 7 bases at J, with 18 bases in the middle. The CDR3 sequence is 16 residues long. In nucleotides, the CDR3 is TGTGCTAGTGGTTTGGTCGTAGGAGGGGAGGGTATTGAAGCTTTCTTT. This sequence encodes CASGLVVGGEGIEAFF.